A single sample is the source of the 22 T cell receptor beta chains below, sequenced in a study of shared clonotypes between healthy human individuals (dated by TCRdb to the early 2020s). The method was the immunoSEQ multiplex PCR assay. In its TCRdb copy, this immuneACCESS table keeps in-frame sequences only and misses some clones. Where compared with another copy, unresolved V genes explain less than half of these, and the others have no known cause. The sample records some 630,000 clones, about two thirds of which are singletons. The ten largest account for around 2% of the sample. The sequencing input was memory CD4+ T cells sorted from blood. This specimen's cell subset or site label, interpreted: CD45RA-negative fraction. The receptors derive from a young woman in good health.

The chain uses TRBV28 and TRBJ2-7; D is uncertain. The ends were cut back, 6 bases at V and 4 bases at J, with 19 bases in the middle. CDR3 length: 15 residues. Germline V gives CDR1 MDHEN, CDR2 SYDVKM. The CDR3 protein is CASSAPGSVIYEQYF. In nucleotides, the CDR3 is TGTGCCAGCAGCGCTCCCGGGTCAGTTATTTACGAGCAGTACTTC. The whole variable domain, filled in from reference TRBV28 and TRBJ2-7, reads DVKVTQSSRYLVKRTGEKVFLECVQDMDHENMFWYRQDPGLGLRLIYFSYDVKMKEKGDIPEGYSVSREKKERFSLILESASTNQTSMYLCASSAPGSVIYEQYFGPGTRLTVT.

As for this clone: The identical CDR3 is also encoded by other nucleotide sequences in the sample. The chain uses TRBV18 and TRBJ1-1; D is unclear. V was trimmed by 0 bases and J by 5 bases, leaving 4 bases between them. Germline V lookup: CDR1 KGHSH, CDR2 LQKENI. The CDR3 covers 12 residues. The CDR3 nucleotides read TGTGCCAGCTCACCACCGGGGACTGAAGCTTTCTTT. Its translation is CASSPPGTEAFF. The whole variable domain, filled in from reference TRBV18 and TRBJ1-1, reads NAGVMQNPRHLVRRRGQEARLRCSPMKGHSHVYWYRQLPEEGLKFMVYLQKENIIDESGMPKERFSAEFPKEGPSILRIQQVVRGDSAAYFCASSPPGTEAFFGQGTRLTVV.

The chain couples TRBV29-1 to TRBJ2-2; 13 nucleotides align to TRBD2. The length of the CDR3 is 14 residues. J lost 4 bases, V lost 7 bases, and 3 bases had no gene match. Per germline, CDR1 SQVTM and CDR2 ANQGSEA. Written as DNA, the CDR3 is TGCAGCGGTCGACTAGCGGGAGGCACCGGGGAGCTGTTTTTT. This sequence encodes CSGRLAGGTGELFF.

This CDR3 reads CASRPRGNYEQYF. The CDR3 region has the DNA TGTGCCAGCAGACCCAGGGGAAACTACGAGCAGTACTTC. This chain links TRBV28 with TRBJ2-7; maybe TRBD1 (6 bases). Germline CDR1 and CDR2: MDHEN and SYDVKM. Trimming pared 6 bases from V and 3 bases from J, leaving 12 bases between. The CDR3 spans 13 residues.

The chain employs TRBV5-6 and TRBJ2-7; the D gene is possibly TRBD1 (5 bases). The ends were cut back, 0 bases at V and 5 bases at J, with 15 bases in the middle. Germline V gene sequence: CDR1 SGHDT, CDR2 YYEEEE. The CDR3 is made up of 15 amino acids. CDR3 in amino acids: CASSLVSGNFNEQYF. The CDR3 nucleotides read TGTGCCAGCAGCTTGGTTTCAGGGAACTTTAACGAGCAGTACTTC. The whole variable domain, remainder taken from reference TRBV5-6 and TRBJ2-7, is DAGVTQSPTHLIKTRGQQVTLRCSPKSGHDTVSWYQQALGQGPQFIFQYYEEEERQRGNFPDRFSGHQFPNYSSELNVNALLLGDSALYLCASSLVSGNFNEQYFGPGTRLTVT.

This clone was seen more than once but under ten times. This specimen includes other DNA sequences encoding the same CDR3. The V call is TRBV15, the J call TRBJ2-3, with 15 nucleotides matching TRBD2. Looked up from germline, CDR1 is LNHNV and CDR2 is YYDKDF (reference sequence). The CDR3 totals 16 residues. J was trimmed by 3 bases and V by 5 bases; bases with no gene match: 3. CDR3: CATSSGLAGGTDTQYF. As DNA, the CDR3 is TGTGCCACCAGCTCCGGACTAGCGGGAGGGACAGATACGCAGTATTTT.

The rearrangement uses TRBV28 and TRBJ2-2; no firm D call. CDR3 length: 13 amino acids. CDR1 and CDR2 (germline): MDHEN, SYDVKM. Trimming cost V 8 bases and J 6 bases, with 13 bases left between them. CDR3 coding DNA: TGTGCCAGCTGGAAGGGTATCGCCGGGGAGCTGTTTTTT. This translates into CASWKGIAGELFF.

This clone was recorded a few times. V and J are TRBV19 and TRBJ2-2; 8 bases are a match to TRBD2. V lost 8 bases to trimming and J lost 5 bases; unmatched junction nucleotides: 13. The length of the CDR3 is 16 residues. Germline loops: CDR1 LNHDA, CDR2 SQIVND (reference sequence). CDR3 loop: CASQRGRLAVTGELFF. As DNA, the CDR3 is TGTGCCAGTCAGCGGGGGCGCCTTGCGGTGACCGGGGAGCTGTTTTTT.

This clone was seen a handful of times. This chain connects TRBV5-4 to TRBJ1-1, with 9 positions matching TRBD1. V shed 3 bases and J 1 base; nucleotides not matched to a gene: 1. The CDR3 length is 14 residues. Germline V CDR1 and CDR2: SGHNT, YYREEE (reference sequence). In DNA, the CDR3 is TGTGCCAGCAGCTCGACAGGGGGGAACACTGAAGCTTTCTTT. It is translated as CASSSTGGNTEAFF. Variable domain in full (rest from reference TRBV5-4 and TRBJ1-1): ETGVTQSPTHLIKTRGQQVTLRCSSQSGHNTVSWYQQALGQGPQFIFQYYREEENGRGNFPPRFSGLQFPNYSSELNVNALELDDSALYLCASSSTGGNTEAFFGQGTRLTVV.

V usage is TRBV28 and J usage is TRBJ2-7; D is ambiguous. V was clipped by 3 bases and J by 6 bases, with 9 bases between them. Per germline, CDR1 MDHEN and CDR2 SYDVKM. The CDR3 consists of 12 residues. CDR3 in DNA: TGTGCCAGCAGTTTGGTGACTCTCGAGCAGTACTTC. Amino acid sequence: CASSLVTLEQYF.

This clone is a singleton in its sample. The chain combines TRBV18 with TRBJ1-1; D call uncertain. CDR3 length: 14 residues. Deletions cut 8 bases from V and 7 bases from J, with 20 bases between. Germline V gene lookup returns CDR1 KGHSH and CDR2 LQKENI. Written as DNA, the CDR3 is TGTGCCAGCACCCTATCCGAGCCCCAGGTTGAAGCTTTCTTT. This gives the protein CASTLSEPQVEAFF.

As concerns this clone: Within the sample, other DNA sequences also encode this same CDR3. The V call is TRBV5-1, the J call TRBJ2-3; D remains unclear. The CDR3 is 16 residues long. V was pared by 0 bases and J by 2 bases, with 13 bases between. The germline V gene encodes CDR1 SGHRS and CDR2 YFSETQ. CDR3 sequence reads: CASSLEGRYDTDTQYF. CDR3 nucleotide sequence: TGCGCCAGCAGCTTGGAAGGGCGGTACGACACAGATACGCAGTATTTT.

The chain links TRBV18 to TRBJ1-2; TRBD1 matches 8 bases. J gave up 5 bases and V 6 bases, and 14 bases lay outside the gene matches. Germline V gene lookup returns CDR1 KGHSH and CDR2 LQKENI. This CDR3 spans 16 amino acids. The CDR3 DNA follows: TGTGCCAGCTCCATATACGGACAGGGATCGGCATATGGCTACACCTTC. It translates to CASSIYGQGSAYGYTF.

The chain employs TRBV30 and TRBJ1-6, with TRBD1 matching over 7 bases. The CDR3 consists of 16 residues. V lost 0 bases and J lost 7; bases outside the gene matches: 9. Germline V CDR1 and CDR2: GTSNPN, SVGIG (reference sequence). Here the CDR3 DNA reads TGTGCCTGGAGTGTCTTTTCTGGGACAGTCAATTCACCCCTCCACTTT. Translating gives CAWSVFSGTVNSPLHF. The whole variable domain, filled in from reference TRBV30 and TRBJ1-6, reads SQTIHQWPATLVQPVGSPLSLECTVEGTSNPNLYWYRQAAGRGLQLLFYSVGIGQISSEVPQNLSASRPQDRQFILSSKKLLLSDSGFYLCAWSVFSGTVNSPLHFGNGTRLTVT.

The CDR3 sequence is CASRSDEQFF. CDR3 nucleotides: TGTGCCAGCAGGAGCGATGAGCAGTTCTTC. The chain recombines TRBV6-5 with TRBJ2-1; D gene unclear. The CDR3 length is 10 residues. Trimming left V 6 bases short and J 8 bases short, with 5 bases between. Germline V gives CDR1 MNHEY, CDR2 SVGAGI.

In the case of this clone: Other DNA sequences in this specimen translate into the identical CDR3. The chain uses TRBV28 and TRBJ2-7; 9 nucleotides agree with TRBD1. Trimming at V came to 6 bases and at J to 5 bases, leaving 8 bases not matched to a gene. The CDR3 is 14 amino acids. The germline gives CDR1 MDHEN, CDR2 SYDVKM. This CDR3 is CASRGPGQGNEQYF. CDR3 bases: TGTGCCAGCAGGGGCCCGGGACAGGGAAACGAGCAGTACTTC.

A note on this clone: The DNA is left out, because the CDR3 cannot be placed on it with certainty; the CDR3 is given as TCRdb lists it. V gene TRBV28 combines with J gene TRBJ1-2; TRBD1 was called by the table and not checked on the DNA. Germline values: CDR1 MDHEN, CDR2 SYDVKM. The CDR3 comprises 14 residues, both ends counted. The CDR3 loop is CASSTSAQYYGYTF.

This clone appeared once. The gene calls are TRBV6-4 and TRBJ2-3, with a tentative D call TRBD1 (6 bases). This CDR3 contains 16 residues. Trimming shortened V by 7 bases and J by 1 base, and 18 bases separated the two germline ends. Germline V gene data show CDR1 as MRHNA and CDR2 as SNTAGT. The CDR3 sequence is CASILVGGTGTDTQYF. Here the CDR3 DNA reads TGTGCCAGCATTCTAGTAGGGGGTACCGGCACAGATACGCAGTATTTT.

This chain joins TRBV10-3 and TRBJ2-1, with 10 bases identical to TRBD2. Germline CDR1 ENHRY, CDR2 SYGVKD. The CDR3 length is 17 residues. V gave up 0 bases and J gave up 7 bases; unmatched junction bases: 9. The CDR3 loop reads CAISESPASGRTNEQFF. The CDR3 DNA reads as TGTGCCATCAGTGAGTCCCCGGCTAGCGGGAGAACAAATGAGCAGTTCTTC.

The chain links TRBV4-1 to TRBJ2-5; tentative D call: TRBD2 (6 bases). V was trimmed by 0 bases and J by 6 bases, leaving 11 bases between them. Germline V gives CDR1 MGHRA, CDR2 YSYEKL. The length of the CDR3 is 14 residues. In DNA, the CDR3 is TGCGCCAGCAGCCAAGAACGGAGCGGGCAGACCCAGTACTTC. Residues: CASSQERSGQTQYF.

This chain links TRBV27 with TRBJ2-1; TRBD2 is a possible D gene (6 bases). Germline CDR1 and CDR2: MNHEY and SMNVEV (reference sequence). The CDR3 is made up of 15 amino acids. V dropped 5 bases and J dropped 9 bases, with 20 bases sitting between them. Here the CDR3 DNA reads TGTGCCAGCAGTCGCTCTGGACTACTTGAAGGTGAGCAGTTCTTC. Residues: CASSRSGLLEGEQFF.

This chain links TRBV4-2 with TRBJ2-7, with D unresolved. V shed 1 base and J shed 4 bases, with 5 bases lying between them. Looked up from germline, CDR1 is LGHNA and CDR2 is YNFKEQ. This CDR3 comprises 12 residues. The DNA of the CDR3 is TGTGCCAGCAGCCAAGTGGGGTACGAGCAGTACTTC. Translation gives CASSQVGYEQYF.